In this sample, the clone carrying this T cell receptor (beta chain) turned up once. The antigen is not known. This entry comes from a study of cytomegalovirus exposure and HLA in healthy donors. Findings and caveats of the study: Associated with cytomegalovirus, according to the listing, were 164 TCR beta chains.

The CDR3 is 17 residues long. Germline-derived CDR1 and CDR2 are MGHRA and YSYEKL. V lost 1 base and J lost 8; bases outside the gene matches: 12. Measured with immunoSEQ multiplex PCR; TCRdb has only the in-frame clones, and not every one. Among under 200,000 clones, just under 90% were seen once, and the ten largest hold around 10%. This receptor was taken from a woman aged 18-35 years in good health and CMV-seropositive. Sequencing used PBMCs. This chain joins TRBV4-1 and TRBJ2-1; 9 nucleotides line up with TRBD2. The CDR3 sequence: CASSQVPSSGAADEQFF. The CDR3 DNA follows: TGCGCCAGCAGCCAAGTTCCATCTAGCGGGGCGGCCGATGAGCAGTTCTTC.